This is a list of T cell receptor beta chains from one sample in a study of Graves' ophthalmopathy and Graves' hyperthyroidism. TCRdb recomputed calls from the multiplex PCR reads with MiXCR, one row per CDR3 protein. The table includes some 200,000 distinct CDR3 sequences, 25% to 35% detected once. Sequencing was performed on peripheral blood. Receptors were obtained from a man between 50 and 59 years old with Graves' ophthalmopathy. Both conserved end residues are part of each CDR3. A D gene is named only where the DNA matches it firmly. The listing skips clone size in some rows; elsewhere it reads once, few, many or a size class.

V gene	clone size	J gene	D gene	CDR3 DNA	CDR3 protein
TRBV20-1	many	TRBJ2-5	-	TGCAGTGCTACCGGCGTCGGGTCGGGGGACCAGTACTTC	CSATGVGSGDQYF
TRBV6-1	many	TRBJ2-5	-	TGTGCTTCTCGGGGCCTAGGGCAAGAGACCCAGTACTTC	CASRGLGQETQYF
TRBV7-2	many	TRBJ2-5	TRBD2	TGTGCCAGCAGCCGCCGGAATCGGCGGGAGGTGGTGAAAGAGACCCAGTACTTC	CASSRRNRREVVKETQYF
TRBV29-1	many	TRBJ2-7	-	TGCAGCGTCCTGCCCGGACTTTCCGCCTACGAGCAGTACTTC	CSVLPGLSAYEQYF
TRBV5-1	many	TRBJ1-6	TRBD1	TGCGCCAGCAGACCCTTGACAGGGGCGGCATCACCCCTCCACTTT	CASRPLTGAASPLHF
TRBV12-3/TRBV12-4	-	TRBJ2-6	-	TGTGCCAGCAGTCTAAGCACAGGCCTCTCTGGGGCCAACGTCCTGACTTTC	CASSLSTGLSGANVLTF
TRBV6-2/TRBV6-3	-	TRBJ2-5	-	TGTGCCAGCAGTGGACAGGGAGGGTTATTGTACTTC	CASSGQGGLLYF
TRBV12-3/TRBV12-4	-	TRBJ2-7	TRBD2	TGTGCCAGCAGCTTTCAACTAGCGGGAGAAACCTACGAGCAGTACTTC	CASSFQLAGETYEQYF
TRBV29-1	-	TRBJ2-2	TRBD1	TGCAGCGGGCGACAGGGGTCGGGGGAGCTGTTTTTT	CSGRQGSGELFF
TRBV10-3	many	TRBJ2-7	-	TGTGCCATCTCCCCCTCGGAGCCAGGACATGTGGGCGAGCAGTACTTC	CAISPSEPGHVGEQYF
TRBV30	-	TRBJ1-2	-	TGTGCCTGGAGTTCCGGACTAAACTATGGCTACACCTTC	CAWSSGLNYGYTF